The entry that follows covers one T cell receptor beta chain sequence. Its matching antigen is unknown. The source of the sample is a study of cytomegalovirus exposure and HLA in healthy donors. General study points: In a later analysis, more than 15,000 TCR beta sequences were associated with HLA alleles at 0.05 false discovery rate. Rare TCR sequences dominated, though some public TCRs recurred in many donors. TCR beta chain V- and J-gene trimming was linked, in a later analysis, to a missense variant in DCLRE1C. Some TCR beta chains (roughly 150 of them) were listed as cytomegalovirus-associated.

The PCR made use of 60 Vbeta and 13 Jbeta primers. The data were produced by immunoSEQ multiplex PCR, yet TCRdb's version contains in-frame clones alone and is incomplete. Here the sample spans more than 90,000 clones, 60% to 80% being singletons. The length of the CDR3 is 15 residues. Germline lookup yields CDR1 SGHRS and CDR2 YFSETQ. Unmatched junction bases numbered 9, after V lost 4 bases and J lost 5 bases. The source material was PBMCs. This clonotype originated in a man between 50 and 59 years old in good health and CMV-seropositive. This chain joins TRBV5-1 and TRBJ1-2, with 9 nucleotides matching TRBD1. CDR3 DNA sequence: TGCGCCAGCAGCCTAGGACAGGGGATAGGGTATGGCTACACCTTC. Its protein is CASSLGQGIGYGYTF.